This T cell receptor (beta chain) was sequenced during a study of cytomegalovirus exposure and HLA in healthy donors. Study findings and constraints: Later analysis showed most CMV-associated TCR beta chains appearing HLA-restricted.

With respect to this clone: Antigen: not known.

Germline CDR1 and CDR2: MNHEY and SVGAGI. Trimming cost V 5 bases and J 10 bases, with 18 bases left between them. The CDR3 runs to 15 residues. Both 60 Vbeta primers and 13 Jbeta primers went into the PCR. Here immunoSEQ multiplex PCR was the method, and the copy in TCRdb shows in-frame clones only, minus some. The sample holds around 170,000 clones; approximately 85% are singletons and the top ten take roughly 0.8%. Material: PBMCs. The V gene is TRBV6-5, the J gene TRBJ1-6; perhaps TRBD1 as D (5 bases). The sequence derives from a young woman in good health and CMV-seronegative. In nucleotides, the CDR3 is TGTGCCAGCAGTCCCCTGGGGGGAGGGAGGTCACCCCTCCACTTT. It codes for CASSPLGGGRSPLHF.